Listed here are 11 T cell receptor beta chains from one sample, sequenced in a study of blood T cell repertoires in COVID-19 (dated by TCRdb to about 2020). The method was the immunoSEQ multiplex PCR assay. TCRdb mirrors the immuneACCESS table, restricted to in-frame sequences. Some clones are absent from its copies; in checked studies, under half trace to an unresolved V gene, and the reason for the others is unknown. Across this sample there are 100,000 to 150,000 clones, with 85% to 90% seen only once. The ten largest make up around 4.2% of the sample. Material for sequencing was peripheral blood. These receptors came from a man in his sixties with COVID-19, enrolled during active disease.

The chain links TRBV9 to TRBJ2-3; 7 positions agree with TRBD2. With V trimmed by 4 bases and J by 0 bases, 5 bases remained unmatched. This CDR3 is 15 amino acids long. CDR1 is SGDLS, CDR2 YYNGEE, per germline. The CDR3 DNA sequence: TGTGCCAGCAGCCACAGCGGGGCTAGCACAGATACGCAGTATTTT. It is translated as CASSHSGASTDTQYF.

A few counts support this clone. The chain links TRBV4-2 to TRBJ1-1, with D maybe TRBD1 (5 bases). The CDR3 spans 13 residues. The V gene lost 1 base and the J gene lost 4 bases, with 7 bases spanning the gap. Germline V gene sequence: CDR1 LGHNA, CDR2 YNFKEQ. CDR3 in DNA: TGTGCCAGCAGCCAAGCGGGGGTCACTGAAGCTTTCTTT. This codes for CASSQAGVTEAFF.

In its sample, this clone was seen once. The gene calls are TRBV5-1 and TRBJ2-1; 10 bases align to TRBD1. V lost 4 bases and J lost 5; bases outside the gene matches: 6. In germline, CDR1 is SGHRS, CDR2 YFSETQ. The CDR3 covers 15 residues. The CDR3 DNA reads as TGCGCCAGCAGCGGTGGGACAGGGGTCGACAATGAGCAGTTCTTC. It yields the protein CASSGGTGVDNEQFF.

The gene calls are TRBV15 and TRBJ2-1; 9 nucleotides align to TRBD2. V shed 1 base and J 7 bases; nucleotides not matched to a gene: 8. CDR1 LNHNV and CDR2 YYDKDF come from the germline V gene (reference sequence). CDR3 length: 16 amino acids. CDR3 loop: CATSRGGGGARNEQFF. The CDR3, as DNA: TGTGCCACCAGCAGAGGGGGCGGGGGGGCCCGAAATGAGCAGTTCTTC. Using reference TRBV15 and TRBJ2-1 for the parts outside the CDR3, the full variable domain is DAMVIQNPRYQVTQFGKPVTLSCSQTLNHNVMYWYQQKSSQAPKLLFHYYDKDFNNEADTPDNFQSRRPNTSFCFLDIRSPGLGDTAMYLCATSRGGGGARNEQFFGPGTRLTVL.

The chain carries TRBV4-3 and TRBJ1-6, with 7 bases matching TRBD1. The V gene's germline CDR1 is LGHNA and CDR2 YSLEER. J was trimmed by 7 bases and V by 1 base; bases with no gene match: 4. The CDR3 has 15 residues. The CDR3 bases are TGCGCCAGCAGCCAAGGACAGGGTGTGAATTCACCCCTCCACTTT. This translates into CASSQGQGVNSPLHF.

The chain has TRBV7-9 and TRBJ1-3; TRBD1 is a possible D gene (6 bases). Germline values: CDR1 SEHNR, CDR2 FQNEAQ (reference sequence). The V end lost 3 bases, the J end lost 4 bases, and 10 bases lay between the germline ends. The CDR3 runs 14 residues. The CDR3 coding sequence is TGTGCCAGCAGCTTCGGGGGGCTCGGAAACACCATATATTTT. It translates to CASSFGGLGNTIYF.

The rearrangement links TRBV5-1 to TRBJ1-1, with 9 bases that match TRBD1. Germline assignment: CDR1 SGHRS and CDR2 YFSETQ. The trim removed 4 bases at V and 6 bases at J, leaving 7 bases unmatched. This CDR3 contains 14 residues. The DNA for the CDR3 is TGCGCCAGCAGCATCGGACAGGGGTTCGCTGAAGCTTTCTTT. It is translated as CASSIGQGFAEAFF.

This clone was detected once. The chain employs TRBV25-1 and TRBJ2-1; no clear D gene. Germline lookup yields CDR1 MGHDK and CDR2 SYGVNS. V lost 3 bases and J lost 4, with 7 bases in between. The CDR3 consists of 13 residues. The CDR3 reads CASSDDGYNEQFF. The CDR3 coding sequence is TGTGCCAGCAGTGACGACGGGTACAATGAGCAGTTCTTC. Complete variable domain (other parts from reference TRBV25-1 and TRBJ2-1): EADIYQTPRYLVIGTGKKITLECSQTMGHDKMYWYQQDPGMELHLIHYSYGVNSTEKGDLSSESTVSRIRTEHFPLTLESARPSHTSQYLCASSDDGYNEQFFGPGTRLTVL.

The count of this clone is one. An end of the junction differs from the germline gene, which may be a read error. This chain joins TRBV30 and TRBJ1-5; D is perhaps TRBD1 (5 bases). The germline V gene encodes CDR1 GTSNPN and CDR2 SVGIG (reference sequence). The CDR3 length is 14 residues. The chain's CDR3 is CAWSIGGSSQPQHF. CDR3 bases: TGTGCCTGGAGTATCGGGGGGAGCAGTCAGCCCCAGCATTTT.

The table lists this clone with a count of one. The chain is built from TRBV6-2 or TRBV6-3 and TRBJ2-2, with TRBD2 matching over 10 bases. The CDR3 length is 17 residues. Trimming removed 4 bases from V and 1 base from J; junction bases left unmatched: 6. Germline CDR1 is MNHEY and CDR2 is SVGEGT. CDR3 sequence (DNA): TGTGCCAGCAGTTCTCATAGCGGGGGGAAGAACACCGGGGAGCTGTTTTTT. As protein: CASSSHSGGKNTGELFF.

The chain's CDR3 is CASRALGGTGETQYF. CDR3 nucleotides: TGCGCCAGCAGGGCCCTCGGGGGGACGGGAGAGACCCAGTACTTC. The chain combines TRBV10-2 with TRBJ2-5; 7 bases are a match to TRBD2. CDR1 is WSHSY, CDR2 SAAADI, per germline. With V trimmed by 6 bases and J by 4 bases, 11 bases remained unmatched. CDR3 length: 15 amino acids.